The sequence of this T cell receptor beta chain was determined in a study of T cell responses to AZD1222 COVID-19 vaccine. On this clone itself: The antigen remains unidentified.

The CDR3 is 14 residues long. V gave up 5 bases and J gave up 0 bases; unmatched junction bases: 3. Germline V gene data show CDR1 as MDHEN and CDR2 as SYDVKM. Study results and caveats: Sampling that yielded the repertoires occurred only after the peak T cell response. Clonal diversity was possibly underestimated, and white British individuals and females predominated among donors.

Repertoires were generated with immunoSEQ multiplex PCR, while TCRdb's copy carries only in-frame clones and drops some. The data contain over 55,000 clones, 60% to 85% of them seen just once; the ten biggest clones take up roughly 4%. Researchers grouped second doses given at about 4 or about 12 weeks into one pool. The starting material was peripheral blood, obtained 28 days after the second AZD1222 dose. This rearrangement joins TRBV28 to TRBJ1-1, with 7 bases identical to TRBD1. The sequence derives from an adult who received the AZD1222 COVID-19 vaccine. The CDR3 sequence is CASSHGTVNTEAFF. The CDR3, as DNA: TGTGCCAGCAGTCATGGGACAGTGAACACTGAAGCTTTCTTT. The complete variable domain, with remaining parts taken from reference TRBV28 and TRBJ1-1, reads DVKVTQSSRYLVKRTGEKVFLECVQDMDHENMFWYRQDPGLGLRLIYFSYDVKMKEKGDIPEGYSVSREKKERFSLILESASTNQTSMYLCASSHGTVNTEAFFGQGTRLTVV.